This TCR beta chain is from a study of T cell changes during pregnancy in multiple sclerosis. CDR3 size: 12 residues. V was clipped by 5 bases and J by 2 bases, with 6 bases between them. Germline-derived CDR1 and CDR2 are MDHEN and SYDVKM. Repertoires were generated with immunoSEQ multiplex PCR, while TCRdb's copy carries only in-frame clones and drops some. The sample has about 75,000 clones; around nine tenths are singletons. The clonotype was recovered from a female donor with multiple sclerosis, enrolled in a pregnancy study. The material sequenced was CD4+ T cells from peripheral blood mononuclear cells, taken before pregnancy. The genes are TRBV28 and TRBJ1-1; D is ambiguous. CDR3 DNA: TGTGCCAGCAGTGAGATTAACACTGAAGCTTTCTTT. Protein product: CASSEINTEAFF.